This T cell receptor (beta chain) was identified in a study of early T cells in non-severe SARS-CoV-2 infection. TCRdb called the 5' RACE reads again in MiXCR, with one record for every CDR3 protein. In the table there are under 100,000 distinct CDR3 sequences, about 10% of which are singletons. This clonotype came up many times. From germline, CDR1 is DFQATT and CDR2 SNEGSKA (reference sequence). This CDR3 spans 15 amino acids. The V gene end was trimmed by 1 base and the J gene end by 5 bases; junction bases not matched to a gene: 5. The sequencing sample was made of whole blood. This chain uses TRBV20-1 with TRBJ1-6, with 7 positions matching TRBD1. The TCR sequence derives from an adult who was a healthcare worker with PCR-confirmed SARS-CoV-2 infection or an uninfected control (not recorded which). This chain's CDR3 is CSARVLGTDNSPLHF. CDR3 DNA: TGCAGTGCTAGAGTATTGGGGACAGATAATTCACCCCTCCACTTT.